Listed below are T cell receptor beta chains from one sample, sequenced in a study of neoadjuvant anti-PD-1 for oral cavity cancer. Clones were read by immunoSEQ multiplex PCR, and TCRdb kept only the in-frame ones, dropping some. The data contain 13,000 to 15,000 clones, around 75% of them singletons. The input for sequencing was PBMCs, taken before nivolumab (anti-PD-1) treatment. All receptors derive from a person aged 40 to 85 with oral cavity squamous cell carcinoma. Both conserved end residues are part of each CDR3.

V	CDR3
TRBV7-8	CASSLALSGLADETQYF
TRBV2	CASLAGGPPPNNEQFF
TRBV4-2	CASSQDPSGRSNNEQFF
TRBV7-9	CASSHGQGLNTEAFF
TRBV10-3	CAISSGSLRYGYTF
TRBV27	CASSPWGLRGDQPQHF
TRBV5-1	CASSLEAGSPGYTF
TRBV6-5	CASSEEGPPQPQHF
TRBV30	CAWSVGLNTEAFF
TRBV21-1	CASSTGQGASGELFF
TRBV30	CAWTQGGRHTIYF
TRBV10-3	CAIRSFGQGETQYF
TRBV2	CASSLGQGNQPQHF
TRBV10-1	CASSESSGRGPLEQYF
TRBV7-8	CASSLDQGANQPQHF
TRBV5-1	CASSLEGDSYNEQFF
TRBV11-2	CASRPLGGSQGNSPLHF
TRBV6-4	CASSDSAKGEQFF
TRBV6-1	CATTGPPRYEQYF
TRBV19	CASSTSRVNSPLHF
TRBV20-1	CSAAILTEQYF
TRBV7-6	CASSFSGANEKLFF
TRBV10-3	CAISPGQGTGGYTF
TRBV9	CASSVGVGQNYNEQFF